The text below deals with one T cell receptor (beta chain). This sample was included in a study of blood T cell repertoires in COVID-19. Study summary: COVID-19 samples, acute and convalescent, were from the United States, Italy and Spain. From T cells, B-cell-depleted T cells, or PBMCs came the material, which was cDNA or gDNA.

Per the original methods: Nucleated cell counts were estimated from reference gene primer amplification. Profiled with immunoSEQ multiplex PCR; TCRdb holds only in-frame clones, not every one. Clonal size and the V and J genes are those of that table, whereas D and trimming came from the DNA. This table holds under 60,000 clones, around nine tenths found once. Sequenced: peripheral blood. The origin of this receptor is a woman between 55 and 75 years old with COVID-19, enrolled during active disease.

CDR3 loop: CASRRTSTDTQYF. The CDR3 DNA reads as TGTGCCAGCAGACGGACAAGCACAGATACGCAGTATTTT. This rearrangement joins TRBV6-5 to TRBJ2-3, with a possible D match to TRBD1 (5 bases). V was clipped by 6 bases and J by 0 bases, with 7 bases between them. Germline V CDR1 and CDR2: MNHEY, SVGAGI. This CDR3 has 13 residues.